This is a list of T cell receptor beta chains from one sample in a study of breast tumors, draining lymph nodes, adjacent tissues. TCRdb independently ran MiXCR on the multiplex PCR reads; one entry per CDR3 protein. The repertoire has 150,000 to 200,000 distinct CDR3 sequences, about 30% of them found once; the top ten carry 3% to 4.5%. Material: axillary lymph node tissue. The receptor source for this set is a female donor with breast cancer. Some clones in this sample may be carry-over from other donors' samples. Each CDR3 is given with its conserved first and last residue. Fields, in order: CDR3 length, V gene, D gene, clone size, J gene, CDR3 DNA, CDR3 protein. A D gene is named only where the DNA matches it firmly. Size is stated for part of the rows, as once, few or many counts, or as a class when the clone is expanded.

14,TRBV27,TRBD1,-,TRBJ2-2,TGTGCCAGCACGACAGGGGGCTACACCGGGGAGCTGTTTTTT,CASTTGGYTGELFF
14,TRBV20-1,-,-,TRBJ2-5,TGCAGTGCTACGGGGTACGGGGCCCAAGAGACCCAGTACTTC,CSATGYGAQETQYF
16,TRBV4-1,-,many,TRBJ1-4,TGCGCCAGCAGCCAAGAGCCCGGGCGGTCTAATGAAAAACTGTTTTTT,CASSQEPGRSNEKLFF
14,TRBV9,-,-,TRBJ1-3,TGTGCCAGCAGCGTAGAAGGGGCTGGAAACACCATATCCTTT,CASSVEGAGNTISF
11,TRBV7-7,-,-,TRBJ2-2,TGTGCTAGCAGCTTAGGCGGGGAGCTGCTTTTT,CASSLGGELLF
13,TRBV10-3,-,many,TRBJ2-7,TGTGCCATCAGGGAGGAGGCCGGGTACGAGCAGTACTTC,CAIREEAGYEQYF
15,TRBV11-2,-,few,TRBJ1-1,TGTGCCAGCAGCCCAGGACAGATAAGAAACACTGAAGCTTTCTTT,CASSPGQIRNTEAFF
16,TRBV29-1,TRBD1,many,TRBJ2-1,TGCAGCGTTACGGCGTCGGACAGGGATTCCTACAATGAGCAGTTCTTC,CSVTASDRDSYNEQFF
15,TRBV6-2/TRBV6-3,-,many,TRBJ1-4,TGTGCCAGCAGTTACTCCGTCTTCTTGTCTGAAAAACTGTTTTTT,CASSYSVFLSEKLFF
18,TRBV7-3,-,many,TRBJ1-6,TGTGCCAGCAGCAGATCCGGGACTCGGGGGACCGCTAGGTCACCCCTCCACTTT,CASSRSGTRGTARSPLHF
13,TRBV14,-,many,TRBJ2-7,TGTGCCAGCAGCCAGAGACTAGGGAACGAGCAGTACTTC,CASSQRLGNEQYF
14,TRBV6-5,TRBD1,-,TRBJ1-2,TGTGCCAGCCATCGAGGACAGGTAACTGATGGCTACACCTTC,CASHRGQVTDGYTF
13,TRBV25-1,-,-,TRBJ1-2,TGTGCCAGCAGTGCTAGGGGTCCTTATGGCTACACCTTC,CASSARGPYGYTF
17,TRBV4-3,TRBD2,many,TRBJ2-1,TGCGCCAGCAGCCAAGATATCGGCGGGGGCTCCTACAATGAGCAGTTCTTC,CASSQDIGGGSYNEQFF
14,TRBV20-1,-,many,TRBJ1-5,TGCAGTGCTATGGGTAGGGTCGGCAATCAGCCCCAGCATTTT,CSAMGRVGNQPQHF
14,TRBV5-4,TRBD2,many,TRBJ2-7,TGTGCCAGCAGCTCGGGACTAGCCGTCTTCGAGCAGTACTTC,CASSSGLAVFEQYF
16,TRBV20-1,TRBD2,many,TRBJ2-7,TGCAGTGCTAGAGGAATATTGGCGGGGGTGACCTACGAGCAGTACTTC,CSARGILAGVTYEQYF
16,TRBV20-1,TRBD1,-,TRBJ2-2,TGCAGTGCTAGAGAGCTCACAGGGGGCCGAGCCGGGGAGCTGTTTTTT,CSARELTGGRAGELFF
14,TRBV12-3/TRBV12-4,-,-,TRBJ2-3,TGTGCCAGCGGTTTTGTATCCGGGGCAGACACGCAGTATTTT,CASGFVSGADTQYF
15,TRBV3-1,TRBD2,many,TRBJ2-1,TGTGCCAGCAGCCTGGGACTAGCATCCTACAATGAGCAGTTCTTC,CASSLGLASYNEQFF
15,TRBV6-2/TRBV6-3,-,-,TRBJ2-7,TGTGCCAGCAGTCACCCAGCCGGGACACAGTACGAGCAGTACTTC,CASSHPAGTQYEQYF
16,TRBV19,-,once,TRBJ1-2,TGTGCCAGTAGTATCTCACTAGCGGGGGACTACTATGGCTACACCTTC,CASSISLAGDYYGYTF
12,TRBV5-4,-,many,TRBJ2-3,TGTGCCAGCAACTCCCCCCCGGATACGCAGTATTTT,CASNSPPDTQYF
15,TRBV19,-,many,TRBJ1-3,TGTGCCAGTACTACCGGGACGGGACCTGGAAACACCATATATTTT,CASTTGTGPGNTIYF
16,TRBV4-2,TRBD2,many,TRBJ2-5,TGTGCCAGCAGCCAAGATCAACTAGCGGGGAAAGAGACCCAGTACTTC,CASSQDQLAGKETQYF
14,TRBV6-6,TRBD2,-,TRBJ2-1,TGTGCCAGCGTGCCGGGAGGGCACGGCAATGAGCAGTTCTTC,CASVPGGHGNEQFF
11,TRBV2,-,-,TRBJ2-5,TGTGCCAGCAGCAAGACCGGGGCCCAGTACTTC,CASSKTGAQYF
16,TRBV9,TRBD1,many,TRBJ2-3,TGTGCCAGCAGCGCCAGACAGGGATCCGGCACAGATACGCAGTATTTT,CASSARQGSGTDTQYF
15,TRBV6-1,TRBD2,many,TRBJ2-3,TGTGCCAGCAGTGAGGCGGGGGGGGTCACAGATACGCAGTATTTT,CASSEAGGVTDTQYF
13,TRBV9,-,many,TRBJ2-7,TGTGCCAGCAGCCGGGGGACAGTCTACGAGCAGTACTTC,CASSRGTVYEQYF
14,TRBV29-1,TRBD1,-,TRBJ1-2,TGCAGCGTTGAAGATGCGGACAGGGGTTATGGCTACACCTTC,CSVEDADRGYGYTF
15,TRBV9,-,-,TRBJ2-7,TGTGCCAGCAGCGTGCGGGACGGCTCATACTACGAGCAGTACTTC,CASSVRDGSYYEQYF
14,TRBV7-9,TRBD1,many,TRBJ2-7,TGTGCCAGCAGCAACTCGGGACAGACCTACGAGCAGTACTTC,CASSNSGQTYEQYF
16,TRBV10-2,TRBD2,many,TRBJ2-1,TGCGCCAGCAGTGACTGGGGCTGGGGGGGGAACAATGAGCAGTTCTTC,CASSDWGWGGNNEQFF